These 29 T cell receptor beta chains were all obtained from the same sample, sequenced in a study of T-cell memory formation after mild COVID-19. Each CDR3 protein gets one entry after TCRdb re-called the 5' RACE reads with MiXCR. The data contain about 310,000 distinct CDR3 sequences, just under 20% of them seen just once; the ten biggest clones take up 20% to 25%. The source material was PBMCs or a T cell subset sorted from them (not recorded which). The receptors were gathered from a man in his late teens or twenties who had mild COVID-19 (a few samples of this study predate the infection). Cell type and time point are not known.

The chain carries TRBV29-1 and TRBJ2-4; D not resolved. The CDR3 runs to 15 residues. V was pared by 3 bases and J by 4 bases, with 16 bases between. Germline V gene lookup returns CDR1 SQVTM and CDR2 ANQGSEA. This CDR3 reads CSVEWGGGVKNIQYF. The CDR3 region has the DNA TGCAGCGTTGAGTGGGGTGGTGGGGTAAAAAACATTCAGTACTTC.

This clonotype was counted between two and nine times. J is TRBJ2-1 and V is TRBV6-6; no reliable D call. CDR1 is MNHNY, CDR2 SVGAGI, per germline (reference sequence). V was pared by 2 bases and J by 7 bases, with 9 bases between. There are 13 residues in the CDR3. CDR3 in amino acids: CASSYPRANEQFF. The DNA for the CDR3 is TGTGCCAGCAGTTACCCCCGCGCTAATGAGCAGTTCTTC.

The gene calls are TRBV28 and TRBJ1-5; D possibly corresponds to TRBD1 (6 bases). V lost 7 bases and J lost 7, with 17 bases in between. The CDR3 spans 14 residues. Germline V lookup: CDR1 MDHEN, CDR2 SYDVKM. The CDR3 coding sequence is TGTGCCAGCACCCCGCCGGGGGGCGGGCAGCCCCAGCATTTT. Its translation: CASTPPGGGQPQHF.

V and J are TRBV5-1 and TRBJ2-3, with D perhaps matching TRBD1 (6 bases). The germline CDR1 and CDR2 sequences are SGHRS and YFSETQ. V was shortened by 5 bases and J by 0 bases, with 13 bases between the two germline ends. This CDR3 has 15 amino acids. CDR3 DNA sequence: TGCGCCAGCAGTTCCGGGACATCTAGCACAGATACGCAGTATTTT. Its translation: CASSSGTSSTDTQYF.

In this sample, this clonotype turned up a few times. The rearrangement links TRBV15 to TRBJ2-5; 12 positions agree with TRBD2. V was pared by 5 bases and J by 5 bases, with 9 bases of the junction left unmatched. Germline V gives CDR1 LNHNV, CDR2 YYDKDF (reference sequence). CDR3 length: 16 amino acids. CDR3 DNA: TGTGCCACCAGCCGTGGACTAGCGGGGCCCATGGAGACCCAGTACTTC. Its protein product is CATSRGLAGPMETQYF.

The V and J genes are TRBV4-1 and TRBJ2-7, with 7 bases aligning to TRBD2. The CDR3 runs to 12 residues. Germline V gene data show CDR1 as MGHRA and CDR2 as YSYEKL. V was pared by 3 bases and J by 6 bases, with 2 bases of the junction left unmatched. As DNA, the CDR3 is TGCGCCAGCAGCCATACGGGGGGCGAGCAGTACTTC. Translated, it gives CASSHTGGEQYF.

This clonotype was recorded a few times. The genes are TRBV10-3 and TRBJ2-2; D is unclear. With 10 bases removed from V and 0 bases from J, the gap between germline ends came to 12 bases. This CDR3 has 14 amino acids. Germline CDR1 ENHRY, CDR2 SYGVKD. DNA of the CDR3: TGTGCCACCAGGTCATTAGCGAACACCGGGGAGCTGTTTTTT. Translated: CATRSLANTGELFF.

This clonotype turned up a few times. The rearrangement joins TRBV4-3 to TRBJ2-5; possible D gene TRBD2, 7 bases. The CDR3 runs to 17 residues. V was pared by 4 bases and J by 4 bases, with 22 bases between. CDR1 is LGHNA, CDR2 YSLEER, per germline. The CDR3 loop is CASSLRPGGGGGETQYF. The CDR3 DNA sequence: TGCGCCAGCAGCCTAAGGCCTGGGGGGGGCGGAGGAGAGACCCAGTACTTC.

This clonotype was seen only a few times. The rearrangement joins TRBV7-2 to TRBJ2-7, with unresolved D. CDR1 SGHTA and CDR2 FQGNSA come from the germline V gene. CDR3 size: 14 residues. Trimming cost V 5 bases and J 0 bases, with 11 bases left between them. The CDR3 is CASSVIDGSYEQYF. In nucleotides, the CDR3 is TGTGCCAGCAGCGTAATAGACGGCTCCTACGAGCAGTACTTC.

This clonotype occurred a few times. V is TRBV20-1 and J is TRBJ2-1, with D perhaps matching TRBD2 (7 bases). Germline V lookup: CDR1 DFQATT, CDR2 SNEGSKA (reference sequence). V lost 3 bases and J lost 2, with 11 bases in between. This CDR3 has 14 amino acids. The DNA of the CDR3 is TGCAGTGCTAGGAAGGGGGGGACCTACAATGAGCAGTTCTTC. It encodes CSARKGGTYNEQFF.

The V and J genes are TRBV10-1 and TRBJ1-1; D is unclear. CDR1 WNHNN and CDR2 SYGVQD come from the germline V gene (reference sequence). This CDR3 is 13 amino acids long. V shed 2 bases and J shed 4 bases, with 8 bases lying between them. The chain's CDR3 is CASSEVRSTEAFF. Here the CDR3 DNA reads TGCGCCAGCAGTGAGGTCCGTAGCACTGAAGCTTTCTTT.

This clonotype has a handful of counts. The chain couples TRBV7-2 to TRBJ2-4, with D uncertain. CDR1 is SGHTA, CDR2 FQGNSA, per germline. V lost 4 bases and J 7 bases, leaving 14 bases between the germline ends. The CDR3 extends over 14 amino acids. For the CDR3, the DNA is TGTGCCAGCAGCTACGACGGGCGATACAACATTCAGTACTTC. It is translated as CASSYDGRYNIQYF.

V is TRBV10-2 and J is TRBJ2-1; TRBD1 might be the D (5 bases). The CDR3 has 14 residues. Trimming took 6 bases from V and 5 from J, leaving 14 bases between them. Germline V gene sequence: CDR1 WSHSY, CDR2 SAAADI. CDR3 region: CASRLQGRHNEQFF. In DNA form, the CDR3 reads TGCGCCAGCAGGCTCCAGGGCCGCCACAATGAGCAGTTCTTC.

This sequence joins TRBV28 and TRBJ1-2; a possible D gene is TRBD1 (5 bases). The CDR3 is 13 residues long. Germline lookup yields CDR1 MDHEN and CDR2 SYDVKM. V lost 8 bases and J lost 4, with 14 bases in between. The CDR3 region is CASSSGGIYGYTF. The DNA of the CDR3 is TGTGCCAGCTCCTCCGGGGGAATCTATGGCTACACCTTC.

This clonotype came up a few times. The CDR3 coding sequence is TGTGCCAGCAGCCCCGAAGGTTGGACAGGGAGAGAGACCCAGTACTTC. This encodes CASSPEGWTGRETQYF. This chain connects TRBV7-9 to TRBJ2-5, with 8 bases identical to TRBD1. Germline V gene sequence: CDR1 SEHNR, CDR2 FQNEAQ (reference sequence). This CDR3 region has 16 residues. J was trimmed by 4 bases and V by 5 bases; bases with no gene match: 12.

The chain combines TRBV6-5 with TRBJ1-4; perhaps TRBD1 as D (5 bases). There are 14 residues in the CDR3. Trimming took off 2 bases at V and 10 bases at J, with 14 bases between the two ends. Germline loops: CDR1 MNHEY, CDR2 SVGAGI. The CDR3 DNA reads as TGTGCCAGCAGTTACGACCGGGGGATAGGAAAACTGTTTTTT. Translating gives CASSYDRGIGKLFF.

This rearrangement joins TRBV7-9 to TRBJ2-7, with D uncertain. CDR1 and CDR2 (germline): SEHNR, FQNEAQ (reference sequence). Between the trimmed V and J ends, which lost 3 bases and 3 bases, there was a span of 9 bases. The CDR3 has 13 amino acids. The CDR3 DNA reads TGTGCCAGCAGCTTCTTTCCCCTCTACGAGCAGTACTTC. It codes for CASSFFPLYEQYF.

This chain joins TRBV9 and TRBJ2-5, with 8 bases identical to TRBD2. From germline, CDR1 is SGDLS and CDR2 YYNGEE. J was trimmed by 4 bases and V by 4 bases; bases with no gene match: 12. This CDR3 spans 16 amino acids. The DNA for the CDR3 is TGTGCCAGCAGCCCACACGGGAGGGCTGCGGGAGAGACCCAGTACTTC. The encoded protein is CASSPHGRAAGETQYF.

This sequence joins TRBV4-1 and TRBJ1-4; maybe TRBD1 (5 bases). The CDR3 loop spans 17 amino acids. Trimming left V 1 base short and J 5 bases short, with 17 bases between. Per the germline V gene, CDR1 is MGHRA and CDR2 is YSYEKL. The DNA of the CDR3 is TGCGCCAGCAGCCAAGTAGGCCATTGGGGGGTCAATGAAAAACTGTTTTTT. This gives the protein CASSQVGHWGVNEKLFF.

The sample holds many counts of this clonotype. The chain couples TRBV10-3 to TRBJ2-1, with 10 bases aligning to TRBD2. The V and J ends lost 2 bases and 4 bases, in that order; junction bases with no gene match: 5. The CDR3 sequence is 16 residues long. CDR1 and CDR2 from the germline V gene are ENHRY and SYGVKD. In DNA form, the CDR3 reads TGTGCCATCAGTGAGCCCGAGCGGGGGGGGTACAATGAGCAGTTCTTC. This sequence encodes CAISEPERGGYNEQFF.

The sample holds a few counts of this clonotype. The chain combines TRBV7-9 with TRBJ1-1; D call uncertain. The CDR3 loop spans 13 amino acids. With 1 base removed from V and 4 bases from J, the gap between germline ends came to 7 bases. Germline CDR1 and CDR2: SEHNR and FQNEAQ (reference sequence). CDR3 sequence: CASSLEGLTEAFF. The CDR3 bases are TGTGCCAGCAGCTTAGAAGGGCTCACTGAAGCTTTCTTT.

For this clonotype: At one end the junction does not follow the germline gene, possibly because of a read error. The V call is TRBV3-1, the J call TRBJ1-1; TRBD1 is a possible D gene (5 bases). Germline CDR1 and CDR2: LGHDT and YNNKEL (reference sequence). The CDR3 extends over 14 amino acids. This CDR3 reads CARSQAGLGTEAFF. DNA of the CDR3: TGTGCCCGCAGCCAAGCGGGGCTAGGTACTGAAGCTTTCTTT.

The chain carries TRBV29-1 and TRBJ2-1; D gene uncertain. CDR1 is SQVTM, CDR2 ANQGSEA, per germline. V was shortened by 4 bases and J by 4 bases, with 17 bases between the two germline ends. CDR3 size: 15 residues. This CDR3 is CSVAPGSSPYNEQFF. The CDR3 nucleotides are TGCAGCGTTGCCCCCGGTAGTAGCCCTTACAATGAGCAGTTCTTC.

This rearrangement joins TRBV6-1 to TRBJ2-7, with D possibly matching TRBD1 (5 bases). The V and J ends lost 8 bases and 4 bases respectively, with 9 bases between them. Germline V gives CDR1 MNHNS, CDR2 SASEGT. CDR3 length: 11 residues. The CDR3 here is CASGARYEQYV. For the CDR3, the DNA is TGTGCCAGCGGGGCGAGGTACGAGCAGTACGTC.

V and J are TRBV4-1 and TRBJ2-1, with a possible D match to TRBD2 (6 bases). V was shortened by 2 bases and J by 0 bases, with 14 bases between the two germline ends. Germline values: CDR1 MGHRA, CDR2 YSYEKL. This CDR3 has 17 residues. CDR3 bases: TGCGCCAGCAGCCAACCTGGGCGCGGGAACTCCTACAATGAGCAGTTCTTC. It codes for CASSQPGRGNSYNEQFF.

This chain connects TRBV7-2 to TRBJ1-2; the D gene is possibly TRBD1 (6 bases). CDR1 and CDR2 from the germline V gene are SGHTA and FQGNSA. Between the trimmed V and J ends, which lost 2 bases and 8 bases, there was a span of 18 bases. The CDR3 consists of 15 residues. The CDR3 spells CASSLMRWGARGYTF. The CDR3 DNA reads TGTGCCAGCAGCTTAATGCGCTGGGGGGCGCGGGGCTACACCTTC. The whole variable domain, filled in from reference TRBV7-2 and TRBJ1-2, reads GAGVSQSPSNKVTEKGKDVELRCDPISGHTALYWYRQSLGQGLEFLIYFQGNSAPDKSGLPSDRFSAERTGGSVSTLTIQRTQQEDSAVYLCASSLMRWGARGYTFGSGTRLTVV.

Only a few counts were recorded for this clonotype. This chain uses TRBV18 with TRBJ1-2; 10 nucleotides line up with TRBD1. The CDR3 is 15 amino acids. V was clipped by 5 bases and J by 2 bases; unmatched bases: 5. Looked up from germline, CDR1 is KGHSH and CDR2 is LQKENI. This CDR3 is CASSSGQGGNYGYTF. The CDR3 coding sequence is TGTGCCAGCTCATCAGGACAGGGGGGAAACTATGGCTACACCTTC.

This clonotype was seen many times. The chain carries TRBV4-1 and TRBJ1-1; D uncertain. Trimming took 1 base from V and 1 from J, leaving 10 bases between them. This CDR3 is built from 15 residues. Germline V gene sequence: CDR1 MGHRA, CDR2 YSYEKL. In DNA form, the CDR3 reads TGCGCCAGCAGCCAAGGGCGACATACGAACACTGAAGCTTTCTTT. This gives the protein CASSQGRHTNTEAFF.

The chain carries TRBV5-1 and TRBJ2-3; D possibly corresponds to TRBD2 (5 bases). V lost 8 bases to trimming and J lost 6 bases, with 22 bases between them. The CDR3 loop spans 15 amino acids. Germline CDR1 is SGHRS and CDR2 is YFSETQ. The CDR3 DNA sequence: TGCGCCAGGCCACGGACGGGAATCGCTCCGGATACGCAGTATTTT. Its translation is CARPRTGIAPDTQYF.